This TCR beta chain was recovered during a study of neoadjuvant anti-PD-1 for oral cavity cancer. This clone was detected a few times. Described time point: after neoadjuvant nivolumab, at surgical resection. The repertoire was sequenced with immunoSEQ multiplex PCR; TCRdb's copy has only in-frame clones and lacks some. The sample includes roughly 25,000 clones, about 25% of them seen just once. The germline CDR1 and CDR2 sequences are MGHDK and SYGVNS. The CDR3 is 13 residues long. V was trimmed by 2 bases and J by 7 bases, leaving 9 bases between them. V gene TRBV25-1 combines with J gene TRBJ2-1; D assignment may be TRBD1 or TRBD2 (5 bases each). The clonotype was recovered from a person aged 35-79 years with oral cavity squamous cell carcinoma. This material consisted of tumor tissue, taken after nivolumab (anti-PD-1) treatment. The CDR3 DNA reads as TGTGCCAGCAGTGAAGTCTGGGGGAATGAGCAGTTCTTC. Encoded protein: CASSEVWGNEQFF.